This section outlines one T cell receptor (beta chain) sequence together with its context. Its matching antigen is unknown. The data were obtained in a study of a mutant IDH1 vaccine in newly diagnosed glioma. As for the study in general: Before enrollment, patients got radiotherapy alone, temozolomide alone, or mostly the combination. Broader study findings: Altogether, 93.3% of patients exhibited vaccine-induced immune responses. Seemingly, pseudoprogression had no relation to changes in the top peripheral T cell clonotypes.

Germline V gene data show CDR1 as MDHEN and CDR2 as SYDVKM. The V gene end was trimmed by 6 bases and the J gene end by 3 bases; junction bases not matched to a gene: 5. The CDR3 sequence is 14 residues long. Time point here: baseline, week 1 (first vaccination visit). Treatment of the sample: pre-vaccination baseline after standard-of-care therapy. Data came from immunoSEQ multiplex PCR; TCRdb stores just in-frame clones and leaves some out. The sample consists of fewer than 45,000 clones, 80% to 95% of them appearing once. This specimen was PBMCs, taken from a glioma patient treated with radiotherapy, temozolomide or both. The J gene is TRBJ1-5, the V gene TRBV28; 7 bases match TRBD1. This TCR came from a man between 18 and 35 years old with glioma. The CDR3 DNA reads TGTGCCAGCAGCCTCAGGGGGAACAATCAGCCCCAGCATTTT. This sequence encodes CASSLRGNNQPQHF.